These 21 T cell receptor beta chains were all obtained from the same sample, sequenced in a study of CD8 T cells in ankylosing spondylitis. TCRdb re-called the 5' RACE reads through MiXCR, storing one row per CDR3 protein. This table holds roughly 180,000 distinct CDR3 sequences, around 13% found once. Sample: blood, either unsorted or a sorted T cell fraction (not recorded which). The receptors originated from a male donor with ankylosing spondylitis or in good health (not recorded which).

The V call is TRBV7-2, the J call TRBJ2-7; TRBD2 aligns across 7 bases. Unmatched junction bases numbered 4, after V lost 5 bases and J lost 0 bases. Germline V gene sequence: CDR1 SGHTA, CDR2 FQGNSA. The CDR3 loop spans 14 amino acids. The CDR3 region is CASSPGDYSYEQYF. The CDR3 DNA follows: TGTGCCAGCAGCCCCGGGGACTACTCCTACGAGCAGTACTTC.

V is TRBV7-9 and J is TRBJ2-7, with D perhaps TRBD1 (5 bases). Germline CDR1 reads SEHNR; CDR2 reads FQNEAQ (reference sequence). Trimming took off 8 bases at V and 2 bases at J, with 13 bases between the two ends. The CDR3 is 13 amino acids. CDR3 amino acids: CASQPEDTYEQYF. DNA for the CDR3: TGTGCCAGCCAACCCGAGGACACCTACGAGCAGTACTTC.

This clonotype was seen more than once but under ten times. The chain joins TRBV6-5 to TRBJ2-1; 7 nucleotides agree with TRBD2. J was trimmed by 7 bases and V by 0 bases; bases with no gene match: 6. Germline V gene data show CDR1 as MNHEY and CDR2 as SVGAGI. The CDR3 covers 15 residues. CDR3 loop: CASSYSTGAGNEQFF. The CDR3 nucleotides are TGTGCCAGCAGTTACTCCACGGGAGCGGGGAATGAGCAGTTCTTC.

This clonotype was seen a handful of times. The chain joins TRBV24-1 to TRBJ2-1; TRBD2 matches at 10 bases. The V gene's germline CDR1 is KGHDR and CDR2 SFDVKD. The CDR3 extends over 16 amino acids. The V gene end was trimmed by 4 bases and the J gene end by 8 bases; junction bases not matched to a gene: 10. The DNA of the CDR3 is TGTGCCACCAGTGACTCCGGACTAGCGGCGGTCGATGAGCAGTTCTTC. It translates to CATSDSGLAAVDEQFF.

The CDR3 is CASSSDRRNTEAFF. The CDR3 DNA reads TGCGCCAGCAGCTCCGACAGGCGAAACACTGAAGCTTTCTTT. The genes are TRBV5-1 and TRBJ1-1; D possibly corresponds to TRBD1 (6 bases). The CDR3 consists of 14 residues. The V end lost 3 bases, the J end lost 2 bases, and 11 bases lay between the germline ends. Germline-derived CDR1 and CDR2 are SGHRS and YFSETQ.

The V call is TRBV5-1, the J call TRBJ2-1, with 14 bases fitting TRBD2. Trimming cost V 4 bases and J 5 bases; bases outside gene matches: 8. The CDR3 covers 17 residues. Germline-derived CDR1 and CDR2 are SGHRS and YFSETQ. The CDR3 nucleotides are TGCGCCAGCAGCGCCGGACTAGCGGGGGGCAGGCACAATGAGCAGTTCTTC. This translates into CASSAGLAGGRHNEQFF.

This clonotype was counted at least ten times. V and J are TRBV29-1 and TRBJ2-3; 7 bases are a match to TRBD1. Trimming removed 1 base from V and 8 bases from J; junction bases left unmatched: 6. CDR3 size: 13 residues. Germline V gives CDR1 SQVTM, CDR2 ANQGSEA. The CDR3 DNA sequence: TGCAGCGTTGAAGGTGGACAGGCCCTTACGCAGTATTTT. Its translation is CSVEGGQALTQYF.

This clonotype was seen just once. CDR3 sequence: CASSAGLAGTSSYEQYF. In nucleotides, the CDR3 is TGTGCCAGCAGCGCGGGACTAGCGGGGACTTCCTCCTACGAGCAGTACTTC. The V call is TRBV5-4, the J call TRBJ2-7; 13 nucleotides align to TRBD2. The CDR3 is 17 amino acids. Trimming removed 4 bases from V and 0 bases from J; junction bases left unmatched: 7. CDR1 is SGHNT, CDR2 YYREEE, per germline (reference sequence). Filled out from reference TRBV5-4 and TRBJ2-7, the complete variable domain reads ETGVTQSPTHLIKTRGQQVTLRCSSQSGHNTVSWYQQALGQGPQFIFQYYREEENGRGNFPPRFSGLQFPNYSSELNVNALELDDSALYLCASSAGLAGTSSYEQYFGPGTRLTVT.

This clonotype occurred a few times. The chain is built from TRBV2 and TRBJ2-2; TRBD2 is a possible D gene (6 bases). In germline, CDR1 is SNHLY, CDR2 FYNNEI. The V end lost 6 bases, the J end lost 4 bases, and 15 bases lay between the germline ends. The CDR3 totals 15 residues. CDR3 in DNA: TGTGCCAGCAGGGAGGGACGGGGGTCCACCGGGGAGCTGTTTTTT. Translation gives CASREGRGSTGELFF. Full variable domain (missing parts from reference TRBV2 and TRBJ2-2): EPEVTQTPSHQVTQMGQEVILRCVPISNHLYFYWYRQILGQKVEFLVSFYNNEISEKSEIFDDQFSVERPDGSNFTLKIRSTKLEDSAMYFCASREGRGSTGELFFGEGSRLTVL.

This clonotype was recorded a few times. The gene calls are TRBV20-1 and TRBJ2-5, with D possibly matching TRBD2 (6 bases). The length of the CDR3 is 12 residues. Germline V gives CDR1 DFQATT, CDR2 SNEGSKA (reference sequence). V was shortened by 3 bases and J by 5 bases, with 10 bases between the two germline ends. CDR3 sequence (DNA): TGCAGTGCTAGGTCCGGGGGTGAGACCCAGTACTTC. Its protein is CSARSGGETQYF.

The table lists this clonotype with many counts. V and J are TRBV4-1 and TRBJ2-1; D is unresolved. Germline V CDR1 and CDR2: MGHRA, YSYEKL. There are 14 residues in the CDR3. V was trimmed by 0 bases and J by 12 bases, leaving 15 bases between them. In nucleotides, the CDR3 is TGCGCCAGCAGCCAAGATGGTGGTCCAGTTGGGCAGTTCTTC. It translates to CASSQDGGPVGQFF.

This clonotype was observed a handful of times. This sequence joins TRBV12-3 or TRBV12-4 and TRBJ2-3, with 10 bases matching TRBD1. The ends lost 3 bases at V and 3 bases at J; junction bases unmatched: 3. The length of the CDR3 is 15 residues. The CDR3 DNA reads as TGTGCCAGCAGTTTCGGGACAGGGGTGACAGATACGCAGTATTTT. It specifies CASSFGTGVTDTQYF.

This clonotype was counted a few times. The chain's CDR3 is CASSPGQGRADTQYF. CDR3 DNA: TGTGCCAGCAGCCCTGGACAGGGGCGGGCAGATACGCAGTATTTT. This sequence joins TRBV3-1 and TRBJ2-3, with 9 bases that match TRBD1. Per the germline V gene, CDR1 is LGHDT and CDR2 is YNNKEL (reference sequence). The CDR3 is made up of 15 amino acids. V gave up 4 bases and J gave up 4 bases; unmatched junction bases: 6.

A few counts support this clonotype. The rearrangement uses TRBV29-1 and TRBJ1-1; D is uncertain. The V gene lost 4 bases and the J gene lost 2 bases, with 8 bases spanning the gap. In germline, CDR1 is SQVTM, CDR2 ANQGSEA. This CDR3 region has 12 residues. DNA of the CDR3: TGCAGCGTTGTCCCCATAAACACTGAAGCTTTCTTT. Its translation: CSVVPINTEAFF.

The chain joins TRBV7-2 to TRBJ2-3; 13 bases fit TRBD2. V was clipped by 1 base and J by 6 bases; unmatched bases: 1. Germline assignment: CDR1 SGHTA and CDR2 FQGNSA. CDR3 length equals 15 residues. The CDR3 region is CASSLVLAGGDTQYF. DNA of the CDR3: TGTGCCAGCAGCTTAGTACTAGCGGGGGGGGATACGCAGTATTTT.

This clonotype has at least ten counts. This chain uses TRBV29-1 with TRBJ2-7, with a weak D call TRBD1 (6 bases). The CDR3 is 11 residues long. Looked up from germline, CDR1 is SQVTM and CDR2 is ANQGSEA. V was clipped by 7 bases and J by 6 bases, with 13 bases between them. CDR3 bases: TGCAGCGGCCGGGACAAGGGCGAGCAGTACTTC. Amino acids: CSGRDKGEQYF.

The J gene is TRBJ2-1, the V gene TRBV5-1; 8 bases line up with TRBD2. Germline V gives CDR1 SGHRS, CDR2 YFSETQ. Trimming took 7 bases from V and 6 from J; bases not matched to a gene: 6. The CDR3 sequence is 13 residues long. CDR3 amino acids: CASGYGGANEQFF. The DNA of the CDR3 is TGCGCCAGCGGTTACGGGGGGGCCAATGAGCAGTTCTTC.

This clonotype was observed a few times. The V call is TRBV7-6, the J call TRBJ2-7, with no clear D. The CDR3 length is 14 residues. Trimming removed 1 base at V and 6 bases at J, with 13 bases between. Germline values: CDR1 SGHVS, CDR2 FNYEAQ. The CDR3 DNA reads as TGTGCCAGCAGCTTAGTGTCAGGCCTGAGCGAGCAGTACTTC. Its translation: CASSLVSGLSEQYF. Using reference TRBV7-6 and TRBJ2-7 for the parts outside the CDR3, the full variable domain is GAGVSQSPRYKVTKRGQDVALRCDPISGHVSLYWYRQALGQGPEFLTYFNYEAQQDKSGLPNDRFSAERPEGSISTLTIQRTEQRDSAMYRCASSLVSGLSEQYFGPGTRLTVT.

This chain uses TRBV20-1 with TRBJ2-7, with D perhaps matching TRBD2 (5 bases). The germline V gene encodes CDR1 DFQATT and CDR2 SNEGSKA (reference sequence). Trimming left V 5 bases short and J 2 bases short, with 10 bases between. The CDR3 totals 12 residues. The DNA for the CDR3 is TGCAGTGCTGAGGGTCAAACCTACGAGCAGTACTTC. Residues: CSAEGQTYEQYF.

This clonotype was seen more than once but under ten times. J is TRBJ1-4 and V is TRBV16; D uncertain. V gave up 2 bases and J gave up 10 bases, with 14 bases separating them. Germline-derived CDR1 and CDR2 are KGHSY and FQNENV. The CDR3 is made up of 14 amino acids. This CDR3 reads CASSQGVPARKLFF. In nucleotides, the CDR3 is TGTGCCAGCAGCCAAGGAGTGCCGGCGAGAAAACTGTTTTTT.

This chain joins TRBV3-1 and TRBJ2-7; no definite D call. V gave up 1 base and J gave up 11 bases, with 12 bases separating them. Germline V lookup: CDR1 LGHDT, CDR2 YNNKEL (reference sequence). The CDR3 extends over 12 amino acids. The CDR3 spells CASSQGEGMEYF. In DNA, the CDR3 is TGTGCCAGCAGCCAAGGAGAAGGGATGGAGTACTTC.